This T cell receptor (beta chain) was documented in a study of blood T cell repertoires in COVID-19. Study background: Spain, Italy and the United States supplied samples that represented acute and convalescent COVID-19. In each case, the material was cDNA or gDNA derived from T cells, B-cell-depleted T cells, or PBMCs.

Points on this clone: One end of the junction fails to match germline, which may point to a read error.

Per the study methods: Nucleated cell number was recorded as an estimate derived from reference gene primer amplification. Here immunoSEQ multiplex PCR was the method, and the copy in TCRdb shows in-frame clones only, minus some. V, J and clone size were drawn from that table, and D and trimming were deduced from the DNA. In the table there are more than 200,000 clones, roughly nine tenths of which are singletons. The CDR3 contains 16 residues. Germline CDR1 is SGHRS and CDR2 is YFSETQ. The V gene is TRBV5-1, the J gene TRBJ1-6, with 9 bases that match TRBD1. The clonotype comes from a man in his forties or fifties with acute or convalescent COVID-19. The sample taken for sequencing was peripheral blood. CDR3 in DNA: TGCGCCAGCAGCCCGGCCGGGACAGGGTATAGTTCACCCCTCCACTTT. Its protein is CASSPAGTGYSSPLHF.